This TCR beta chain comes out of a study of CD8 T cells in Susac syndrome. Study-level information: The sequenced Susac syndrome patients included about 6 who had clinically active disease and 8 or 9 who were in remission.

Negative isolation yielded CD8+ and CD4+ T cells; FACS enriched TEMRA cells. The V and J ends lost 0 bases and 3 bases respectively, with 13 bases between them. Germline V CDR1 and CDR2: SGHRS, YFSETQ. The CDR3 has 16 residues. Worth noting for this clonotype: Its antigen is as yet unknown.

Reverse transcription used about 0.45 to 1 ug RNA and random hexamers. MiXCR, applied by TCRdb to the immunoSEQ multiplex PCR reads, yields one record per CDR3 protein. The table has some 120,000 distinct CDR3 sequences, around 94% seen once. Study-wide results and limits: CD8+ clones in Susac expanded most in TEMRA cells and active patients.

This receptor was identified in a human donor with Susac syndrome. The V and J genes are TRBV5-1 and TRBJ2-1, with D possibly being TRBD2 (7 bases). Sequenced input: CD8+ T cells from PBMCs. The CDR3 nucleotides are TGCGCCAGCAGCTTGGCTCGGGGGGCTGTCTACAATGAGCAGTTCTTC. Translating gives CASSLARGAVYNEQFF.